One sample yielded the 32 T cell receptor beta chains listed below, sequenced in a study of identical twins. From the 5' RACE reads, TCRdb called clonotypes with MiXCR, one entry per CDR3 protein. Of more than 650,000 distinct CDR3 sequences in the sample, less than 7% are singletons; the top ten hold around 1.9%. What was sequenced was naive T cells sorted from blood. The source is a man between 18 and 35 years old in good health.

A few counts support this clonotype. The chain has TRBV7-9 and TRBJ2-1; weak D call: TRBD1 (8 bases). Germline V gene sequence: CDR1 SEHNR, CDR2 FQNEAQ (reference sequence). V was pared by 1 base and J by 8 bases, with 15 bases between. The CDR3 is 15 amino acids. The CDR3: CASSLERTGRDEQFF. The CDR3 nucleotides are TGTGCCAGCAGCTTAGAGAGGACAGGGAGGGATGAGCAGTTCTTC.

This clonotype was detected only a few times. In DNA, the CDR3 is TGTGCCAGCATCCAGGGAGGAGGGCGAAGGGAGCAGTACTTC. Translating gives CASIQGGGRREQYF. The J gene is TRBJ2-7, the V gene TRBV6-2 or TRBV6-3; a weak D match, TRBD2 (6 bases). Trimming cost V 7 bases and J 7 bases, with 20 bases left between them. CDR3 length: 14 residues. The germline V gene has CDR1 MNHEY and CDR2 SVGEGT.

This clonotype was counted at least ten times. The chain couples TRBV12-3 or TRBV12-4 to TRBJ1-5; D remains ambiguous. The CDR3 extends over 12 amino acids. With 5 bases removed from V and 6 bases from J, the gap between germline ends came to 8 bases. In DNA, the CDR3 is TGTGCCAGCAGTCACGGCGGTCAGCCCCAGCATTTT. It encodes CASSHGGQPQHF.

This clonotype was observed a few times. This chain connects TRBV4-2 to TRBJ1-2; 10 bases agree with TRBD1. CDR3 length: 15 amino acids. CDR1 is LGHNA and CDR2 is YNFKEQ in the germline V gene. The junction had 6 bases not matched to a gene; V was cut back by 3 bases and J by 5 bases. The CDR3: CASSQGPGQGYGYTF. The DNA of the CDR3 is TGTGCCAGCAGCCAGGGACCGGGACAGGGGTATGGCTACACCTTC.

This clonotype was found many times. This CDR3 is CASLSALAGGNEQFF. The CDR3 nucleotides are TGTGCCAGCCTCAGTGCGCTAGCGGGAGGCAATGAGCAGTTCTTC. The gene calls are TRBV27 and TRBJ2-1; TRBD2 matches at 11 bases. V lost 8 bases to trimming and J lost 6 bases; unmatched junction nucleotides: 9. This CDR3 contains 15 residues. Per the germline V gene, CDR1 is MNHEY and CDR2 is SMNVEV (reference sequence).

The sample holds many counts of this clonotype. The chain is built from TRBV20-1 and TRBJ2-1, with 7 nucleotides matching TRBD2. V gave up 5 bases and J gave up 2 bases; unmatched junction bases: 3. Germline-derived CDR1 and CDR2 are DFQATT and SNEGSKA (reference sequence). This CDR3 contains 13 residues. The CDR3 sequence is CSAERGAYNEQFF. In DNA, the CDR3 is TGCAGTGCTGAGCGGGGAGCCTACAATGAGCAGTTCTTC.

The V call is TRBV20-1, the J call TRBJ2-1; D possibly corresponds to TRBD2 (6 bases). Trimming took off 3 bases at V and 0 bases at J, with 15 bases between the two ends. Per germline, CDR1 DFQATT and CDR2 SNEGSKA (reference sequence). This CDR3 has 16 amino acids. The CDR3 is CSASRLRGSSYNEQFF. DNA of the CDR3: TGCAGTGCTAGTCGTTTGCGGGGAAGCTCCTACAATGAGCAGTTCTTC.

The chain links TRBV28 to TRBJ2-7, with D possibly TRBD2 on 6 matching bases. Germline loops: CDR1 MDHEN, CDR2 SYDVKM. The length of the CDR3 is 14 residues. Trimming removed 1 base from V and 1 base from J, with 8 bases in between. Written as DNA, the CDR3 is TGTGCCAGCAGTTTATCGGGGGATTCCTACGAGCAGTACTTC. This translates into CASSLSGDSYEQYF.

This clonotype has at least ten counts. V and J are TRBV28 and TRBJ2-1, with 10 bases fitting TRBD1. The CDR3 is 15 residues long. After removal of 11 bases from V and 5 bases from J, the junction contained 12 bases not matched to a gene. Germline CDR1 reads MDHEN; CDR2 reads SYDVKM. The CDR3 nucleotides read TGTGCCGGGTCGGCCACCGGGACAGGGGACAATGAGCAGTTCTTC. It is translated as CAGSATGTGDNEQFF.

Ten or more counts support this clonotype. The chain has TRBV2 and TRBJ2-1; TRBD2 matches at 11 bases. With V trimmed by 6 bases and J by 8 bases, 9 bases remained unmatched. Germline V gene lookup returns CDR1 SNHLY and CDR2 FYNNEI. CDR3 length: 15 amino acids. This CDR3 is CASRGDSGRGDEQFF. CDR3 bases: TGTGCCAGCAGGGGCGATAGCGGGAGGGGCGATGAGCAGTTCTTC.

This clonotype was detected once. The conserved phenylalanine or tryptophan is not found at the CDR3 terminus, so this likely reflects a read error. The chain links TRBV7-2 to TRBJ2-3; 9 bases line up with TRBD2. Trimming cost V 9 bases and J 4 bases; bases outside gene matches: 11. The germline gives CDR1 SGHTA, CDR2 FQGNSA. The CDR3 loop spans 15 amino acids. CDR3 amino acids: CARPVAGADPDTQYS. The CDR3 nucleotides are TGTGCCAGACCCGTAGCGGGAGCGGATCCAGATACGCAGTATTCT.

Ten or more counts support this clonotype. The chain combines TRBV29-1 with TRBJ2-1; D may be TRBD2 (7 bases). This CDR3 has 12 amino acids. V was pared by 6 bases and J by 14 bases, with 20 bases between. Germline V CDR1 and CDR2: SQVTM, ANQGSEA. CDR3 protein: CSVSHGGLVEFF. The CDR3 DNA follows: TGCAGCGTGAGCCACGGGGGGCTCGTAGAGTTCTTC.

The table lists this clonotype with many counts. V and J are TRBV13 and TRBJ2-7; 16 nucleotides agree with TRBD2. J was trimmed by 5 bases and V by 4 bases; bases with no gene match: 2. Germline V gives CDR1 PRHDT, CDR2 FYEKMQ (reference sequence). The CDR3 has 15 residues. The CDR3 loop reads CASSYGTSGRDEQYF. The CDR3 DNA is TGTGCCAGCAGCTACGGGACTAGCGGGAGGGACGAGCAGTACTTC.

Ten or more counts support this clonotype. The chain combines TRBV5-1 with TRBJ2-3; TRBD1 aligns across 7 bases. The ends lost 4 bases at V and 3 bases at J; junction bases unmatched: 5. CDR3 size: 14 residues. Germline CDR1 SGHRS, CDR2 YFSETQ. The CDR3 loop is CASSPGQETDTQYF. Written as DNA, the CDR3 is TGCGCCAGCAGCCCTGGACAGGAAACAGATACGCAGTATTTT.

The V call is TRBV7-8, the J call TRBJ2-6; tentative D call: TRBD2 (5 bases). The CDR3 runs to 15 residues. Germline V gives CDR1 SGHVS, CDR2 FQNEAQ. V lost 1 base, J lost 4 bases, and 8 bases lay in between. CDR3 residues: CASSLDGIGANVLTF. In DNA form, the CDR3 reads TGTGCCAGCAGCTTAGACGGGATCGGGGCCAACGTCCTGACTTTC.

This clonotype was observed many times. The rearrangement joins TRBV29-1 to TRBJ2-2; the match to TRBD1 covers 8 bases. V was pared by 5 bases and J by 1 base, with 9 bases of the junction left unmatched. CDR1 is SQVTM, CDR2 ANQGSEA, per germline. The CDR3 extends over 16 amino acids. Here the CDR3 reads CSVPSPGTGNTGELFF. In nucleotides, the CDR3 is TGCAGCGTTCCCTCGCCAGGGACAGGGAACACCGGGGAGCTGTTTTTT.

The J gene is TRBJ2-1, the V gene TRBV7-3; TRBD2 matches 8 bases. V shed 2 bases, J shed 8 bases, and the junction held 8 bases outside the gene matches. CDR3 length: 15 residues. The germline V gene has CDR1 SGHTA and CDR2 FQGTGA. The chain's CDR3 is CASSLVPGGGHEQFF. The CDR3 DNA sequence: TGTGCCAGCAGCTTAGTTCCGGGAGGGGGGCATGAGCAGTTCTTC.

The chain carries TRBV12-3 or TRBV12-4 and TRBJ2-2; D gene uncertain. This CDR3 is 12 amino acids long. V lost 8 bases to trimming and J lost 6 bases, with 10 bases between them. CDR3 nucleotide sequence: TGTGCCAGCGACAATGGAGCCGGGGAGCTGTTTTTT. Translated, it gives CASDNGAGELFF.

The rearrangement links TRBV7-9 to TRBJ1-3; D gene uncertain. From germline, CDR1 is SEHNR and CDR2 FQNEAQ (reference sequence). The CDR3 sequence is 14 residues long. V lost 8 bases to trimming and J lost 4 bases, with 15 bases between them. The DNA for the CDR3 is TGTGCCAGCCTAACCATCGTTCTCGGAAACACCATATATTTT. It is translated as CASLTIVLGNTIYF.

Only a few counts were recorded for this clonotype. The CDR3 is CSARDSVGGSDYEQYF. CDR3 coding DNA: TGCAGTGCTAGAGATTCAGTCGGGGGATCGGACTACGAGCAGTACTTC. This rearrangement joins TRBV20-1 to TRBJ2-7; tentatively, D is TRBD2 (6 bases). The length of the CDR3 is 16 residues. Germline-derived CDR1 and CDR2 are DFQATT and SNEGSKA (reference sequence). V was cut by 0 bases and J by 3 bases, with 18 bases left in between.

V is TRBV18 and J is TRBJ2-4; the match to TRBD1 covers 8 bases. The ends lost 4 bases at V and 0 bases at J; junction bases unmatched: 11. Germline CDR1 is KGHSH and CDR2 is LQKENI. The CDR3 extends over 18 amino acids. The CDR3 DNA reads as TGTGCCAGCTCACTAGGGACAGGAGTCTATCTAGCCAAAAACATTCAGTACTTC. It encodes CASSLGTGVYLAKNIQYF.

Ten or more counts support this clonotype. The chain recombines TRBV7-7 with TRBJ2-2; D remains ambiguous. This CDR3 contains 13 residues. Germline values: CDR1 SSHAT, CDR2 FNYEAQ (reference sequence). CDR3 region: CVVKGRDTGELFF. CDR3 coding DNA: TGTGTCGTTAAAGGTCGGGACACCGGGGAGCTGTTTTTT.

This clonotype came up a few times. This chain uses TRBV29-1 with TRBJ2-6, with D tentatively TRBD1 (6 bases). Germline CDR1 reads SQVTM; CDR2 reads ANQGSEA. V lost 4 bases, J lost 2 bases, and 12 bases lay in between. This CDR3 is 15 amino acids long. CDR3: CSVAVGGTGANVLTF. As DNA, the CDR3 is TGCAGCGTTGCAGTTGGGGGCACTGGGGCCAACGTCCTGACTTTC.

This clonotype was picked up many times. The CDR3 DNA reads TGTGCCACCAGCAGAGCGGCGGGAGTCGAGACCCAGTACTTC. Protein: CATSRAAGVETQYF. The chain combines TRBV15 with TRBJ2-5; 7 bases are a match to TRBD2. V gave up 1 base and J gave up 5 bases; unmatched junction bases: 4. Germline assignment: CDR1 LNHNV and CDR2 YYDKDF (reference sequence). CDR3 length: 14 amino acids.

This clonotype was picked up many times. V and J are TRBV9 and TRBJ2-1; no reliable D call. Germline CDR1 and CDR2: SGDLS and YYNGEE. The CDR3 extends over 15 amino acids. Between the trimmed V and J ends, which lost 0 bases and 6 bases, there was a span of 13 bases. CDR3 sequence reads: CASSVEWIGRNEQFF. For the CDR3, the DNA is TGTGCCAGCAGCGTAGAGTGGATCGGGCGCAATGAGCAGTTCTTC.

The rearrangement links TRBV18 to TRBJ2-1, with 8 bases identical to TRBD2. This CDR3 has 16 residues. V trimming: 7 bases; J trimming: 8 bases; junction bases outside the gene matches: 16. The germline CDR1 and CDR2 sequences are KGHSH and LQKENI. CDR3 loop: CASWISAGVSWDEQFF. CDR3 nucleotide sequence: TGTGCCAGCTGGATTTCAGCGGGAGTGAGCTGGGATGAGCAGTTCTTC.

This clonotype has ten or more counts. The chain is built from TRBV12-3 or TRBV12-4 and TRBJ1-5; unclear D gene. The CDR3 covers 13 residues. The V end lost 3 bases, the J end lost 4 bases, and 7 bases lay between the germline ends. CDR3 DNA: TGTGCCAGCAGTTTCGCCGGGAATCAGCCCCAGCATTTT. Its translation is CASSFAGNQPQHF.

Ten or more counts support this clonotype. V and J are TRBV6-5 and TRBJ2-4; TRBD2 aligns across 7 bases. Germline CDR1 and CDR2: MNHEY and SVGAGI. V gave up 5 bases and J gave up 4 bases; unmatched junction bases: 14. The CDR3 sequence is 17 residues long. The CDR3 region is CASSHGGGRALKNIQYF. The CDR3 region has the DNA TGTGCCAGCAGTCACGGGGGAGGGCGAGCCTTAAAAAACATTCAGTACTTC.

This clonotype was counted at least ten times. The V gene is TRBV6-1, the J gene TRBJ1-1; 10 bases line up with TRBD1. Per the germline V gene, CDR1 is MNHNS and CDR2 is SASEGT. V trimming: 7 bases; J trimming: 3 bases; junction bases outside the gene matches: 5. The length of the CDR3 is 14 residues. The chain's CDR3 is CASNYGTGDTEAFF. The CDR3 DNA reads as TGTGCCAGCAACTATGGGACAGGGGACACTGAAGCTTTCTTT.

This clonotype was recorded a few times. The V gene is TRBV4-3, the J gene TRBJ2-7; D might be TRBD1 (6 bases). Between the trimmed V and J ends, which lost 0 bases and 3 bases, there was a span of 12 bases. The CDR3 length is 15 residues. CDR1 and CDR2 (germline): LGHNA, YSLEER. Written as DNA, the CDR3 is TGCGCCAGCAGCCAAGAGTCGGGACACCACTACGAGCAGTACTTC. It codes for CASSQESGHHYEQYF.

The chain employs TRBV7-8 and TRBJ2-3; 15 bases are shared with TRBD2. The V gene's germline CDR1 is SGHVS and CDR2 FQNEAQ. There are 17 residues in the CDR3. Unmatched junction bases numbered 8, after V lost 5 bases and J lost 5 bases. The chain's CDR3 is CASSQWTSGRALDTQYF. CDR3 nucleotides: TGTGCCAGCAGCCAATGGACTAGCGGGAGGGCCTTAGATACGCAGTATTTT.

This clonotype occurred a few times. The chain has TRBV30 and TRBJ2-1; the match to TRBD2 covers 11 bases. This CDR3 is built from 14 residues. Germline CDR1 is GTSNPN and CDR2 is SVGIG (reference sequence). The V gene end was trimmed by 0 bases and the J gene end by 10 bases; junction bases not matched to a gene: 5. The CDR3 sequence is CAWSVGTSGDEQFF. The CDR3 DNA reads TGTGCCTGGAGTGTAGGGACTAGCGGAGACGAGCAGTTCTTC.